This is a list of T cell receptor beta chains from one sample in a study of beta chain features in type 1 diabetes. Sequencing was performed with immunoSEQ multiplex PCR; in TCRdb, only in-frame clones are kept and a portion is missing. The repertoire holds about 270,000 clones, with roughly an eighth as singletons. Sequences were obtained from naive CD4+ T cells from blood. These receptors came from a man younger than 45 with type 1 diabetes. CDR3s include the opening cysteine and the closing phenylalanine or tryptophan. A D gene is named only where the DNA matches it firmly. A clone size is listed for some rows: how often the clone was seen (once, few, many), or a class if it is expanded.

abundance	v_gene	j_gene	d_gene	CDR3aa	CDR3nt
-	TRBV18	TRBJ1-1	-	CASSPGQGPTEAFF	TGTGCCAGCTCACCGGGCCAGGGGCCCACTGAAGCTTTCTTT
few	TRBV30	TRBJ1-1	-	CAWSVRDEAFF	TGTGCCTGGAGTGTACGGGATGAAGCTTTCTTT
-	TRBV6-4	TRBJ2-1	TRBD1	CASSDEDRGNNEQFF	TGTGCCAGCAGTGACGAGGACAGGGGAAACAATGAGCAGTTCTTC
few	TRBV7-2	TRBJ2-7	TRBD2	CASSSAGTSGAYEQYF	TGTGCCAGCAGCTCCGCCGGGACTAGCGGCGCCTACGAGCAGTACTTC
-	TRBV9	TRBJ2-1	TRBD2	CASSGPSGHVEEQFF	TGTGCCAGCAGCGGTCCTAGCGGGCATGTTGAGGAGCAGTTCTTC
-	TRBV28	TRBJ2-1	-	CASSPLRGSEQFF	TGTGCCAGCAGTCCGCTGCGAGGGAGTGAGCAGTTCTTC
-	TRBV7-2	TRBJ1-4	TRBD1	CASSPRTGFNEKLFF	TGTGCCAGCAGCCCCCGGACAGGGTTTAATGAAAAACTGTTTTTT
-	TRBV6-4	TRBJ2-5	-	CASSESGTTEPGETQYF	TGTGCCAGCAGTGAGTCCGGGACAACTGAACCGGGGGAGACCCAGTACTTC
few	TRBV7-9	TRBJ1-2	TRBD1	CASSLKKGQGRRVYGYTF	TGTGCCAGCAGCTTAAAGAAGGGACAGGGGAGACGTGTCTATGGCTACACCTTC
few	TRBV2	TRBJ1-1	-	CASSGEEGTEAFF	TGTGCCAGCAGTGGAGAGGAGGGCACTGAAGCTTTCTTT
-	TRBV18	TRBJ2-7	TRBD1	CASSPYSRAGGSHEQYF	TGTGCCAGCTCACCATACTCACGGGCAGGGGGTTCCCACGAGCAGTACTTC
few	TRBV7-6	TRBJ2-3	TRBD1	CASSSWTGISTDTQYF	TGTGCCAGCAGCTCGTGGACAGGAATAAGCACAGATACGCAGTATTTT
-	TRBV9	TRBJ2-3	TRBD2	CASSVAGGGSTDTQYF	TGTGCCAGCAGCGTAGCTGGGGGGGGAAGCACAGATACGCAGTATTTT
-	TRBV29-1	TRBJ1-5	TRBD1	CSVGGQGGQPQHF	TGCAGCGTTGGGGGACAGGGAGGCCAGCCCCAGCATTTT
-	TRBV5-1	TRBJ2-3	TRBD1	CASSPGQAGTDTQYF	TGCGCCAGCAGCCCTGGACAGGCGGGCACAGATACGCAGTATTTT
few	TRBV28	TRBJ2-6	-	CASGPGFSGANVLTF	TGTGCCAGCGGTCCAGGGTTCTCTGGGGCCAACGTCCTGACTTTC
-	TRBV7-2	TRBJ2-3	TRBD2	CASSLRREGDTQYF	TGTGCCAGCAGCCTCCGACGGGAGGGGGATACGCAGTATTTT
-	TRBV19	TRBJ2-2	TRBD1	CASSIPEWGQVNTGELFF	TGTGCCAGTAGTATTCCAGAATGGGGACAGGTGAACACCGGGGAGCTGTTTTTT
few	TRBV7-9	TRBJ2-4	-	CASSLSSGYYQYF	TGTGCCAGCAGCTTATCGTCAGGGTATTATCAGTACTTC
-	TRBV28	TRBJ2-7	TRBD1	CASSSPGQGISSYEQYF	TGTGCCAGCAGTTCTCCGGGACAGGGAATCTCCTCCTACGAGCAGTACTTC
few	TRBV25-1	TRBJ1-5	TRBD1	CASSDADRGNQPQHF	TGTGCCAGCAGTGATGCTGACAGGGGAAATCAGCCCCAGCATTTT
few	TRBV4-2	TRBJ2-4	TRBD1	CASSQDHYGSGQERDIQYF	TGTGCCAGCAGCCAAGACCATTATGGCTCGGGACAGGAACGAGACATTCAGTACTTC
few	TRBV7-9	TRBJ2-1	TRBD2	CASSLGTRVSGRAPEQFF	TGTGCCAGCAGCTTAGGGACTCGAGTCAGCGGGAGGGCTCCTGAGCAGTTCTTC
few	TRBV28	TRBJ2-7	TRBD2	CASSSSGSRFYEQYF	TGTGCCAGCAGTTCGAGCGGGAGCCGATTCTACGAGCAGTACTTC
-	TRBV7-9	TRBJ1-5	-	CASSSAGTPNQPQHF	TGTGCCAGCAGCTCTGCCGGGACTCCCAATCAGCCCCAGCATTTT
few	TRBV11-2	TRBJ2-2	TRBD2	CASSLFGLAGVRAGELFF	TGTGCCAGCAGCTTATTTGGACTAGCGGGAGTGCGGGCCGGGGAGCTGTTTTTT
-	TRBV7-3	TRBJ1-5	TRBD1	CASSPGQGGQPQHF	TGTGCCAGCAGCCCCGGACAGGGGGGCCAGCCCCAGCATTTT
few	TRBV10-3	TRBJ2-1	-	CAISVGSRGSNEQFF	TGTGCCATCAGTGTGGGCTCCAGGGGAAGCAATGAGCAGTTCTTC
few	TRBV7-9	TRBJ2-1	-	CASSRQGSNEQFF	TGTGCCAGCAGCCGCCAGGGGAGCAATGAGCAGTTCTTC
few	TRBV7-2	TRBJ1-5	-	CASSQSWGGNQPQHF	TGTGCCAGCAGCCAATCGTGGGGGGGAAATCAGCCCCAGCATTTT
-	TRBV6-5	TRBJ2-7	TRBD2	CASSRSGIANEQYF	TGTGCCAGCAGTCGTAGCGGGATTGCCAACGAGCAGTACTTC